Below are 22 T cell receptor beta chains sequenced from a single sample in a study of T cell repertoires in cytomegalovirus infection. No antigen is known for these receptors. TCRdb analysed the reads with MiXCR anew, one entry per CDR3 protein. Of about 83,000 distinct CDR3 sequences in the sample, 24% were seen once. The source material was CD8+ T cells from cultured PBMCs, sampled from culture after CMV antigen stimulation. All receptors come from a human donor in good health (CMV status not recorded). Some clones in this sample may be carry-over from other donors' samples.

The rearrangement uses TRBV27 and TRBJ2-6; 7 bases line up with TRBD1. The V segment lost 7 bases and the J segment 0 bases; nucleotides outside the gene matches: 9. The V gene's germline CDR1 is MNHEY and CDR2 SMNVEV (reference sequence). The CDR3 covers 17 residues. CDR3 nucleotide sequence: TGTGCCAGCACCTCGGGACAGATCCTCTCTGGGGCCAACGTCCTGACTTTC. Residues: CASTSGQILSGANVLTF.

This clonotype has a count of ten or more. DNA of the CDR3: TGTGCCAGCAGTTCGACGGGAAACTACGAGCAGTACTTC. Translated: CASSSTGNYEQYF. The V gene is TRBV7-8, the J gene TRBJ2-7; the D gene is possibly TRBD2 (5 bases). The CDR3 runs to 13 residues. The V end was cut by 6 bases, the J end by 3 bases, with 12 bases between. CDR1 is SGHVS and CDR2 is FQNEAQ in the germline V gene.

The V call is TRBV30, the J call TRBJ1-2, with 9 bases aligning to TRBD1. Germline V gene lookup returns CDR1 GTSNPN and CDR2 SVGIG (reference sequence). This CDR3 has 13 amino acids. Trimming removed 8 bases from V and 6 bases from J; junction bases left unmatched: 10. The CDR3 loop is CAGNRGPGNGYTF. The CDR3, as DNA: TGTGCCGGGAACAGGGGGCCTGGGAATGGCTACACCTTC.

This clonotype was counted a single time. This rearrangement joins TRBV30 to TRBJ1-1, with D maybe TRBD1 (5 bases). The CDR3 sequence is 15 residues long. Trimming took 2 bases from V and 1 from J, leaving 14 bases between them. Germline V gives CDR1 GTSNPN, CDR2 SVGIG (reference sequence). The CDR3 bases are TGTGCCTGGAGTACTTGGGGGGGTCGGAACACTGAAGCTTTCTTT. Amino acids: CAWSTWGGRNTEAFF.

V gene TRBV6-6 combines with J gene TRBJ2-7; tentatively, D is TRBD1 or TRBD2 (5 bases each). The ends were cut back, 6 bases at V and 2 bases at J, with 11 bases in the middle. Germline values: CDR1 MNHNY, CDR2 SVGAGI (reference sequence). The length of the CDR3 is 13 residues. The DNA for the CDR3 is TGTGCCAGCAGGGGGGAAGAGGCCTACGAGCAGTACTTC. It codes for CASRGEEAYEQYF.

This clonotype was seen at least ten times. This chain links TRBV7-2 with TRBJ2-7; maybe TRBD2 (5 bases). V was cut by 0 bases and J by 4 bases, with 10 bases left in between. Germline CDR1 SGHTA, CDR2 FQGNSA. The CDR3 totals 14 residues. CDR3 sequence: CASSLARAGYEQYF. The CDR3 DNA reads as TGTGCCAGCAGCTTAGCGCGGGCTGGTTACGAGCAGTACTTC.

The J gene is TRBJ2-7, the V gene TRBV7-6; no firm D call. The CDR3 covers 14 residues. The V gene lost 2 bases and the J gene lost 5 bases, with 13 bases spanning the gap. CDR1 is SGHVS and CDR2 is FNYEAQ in the germline V gene. CDR3 region: CASSLLGKPNEQYF. In nucleotides, the CDR3 is TGTGCCAGCAGCTTACTGGGGAAGCCCAACGAGCAGTACTTC.

This clonotype has a handful of counts. The chain combines TRBV7-9 with TRBJ2-2; D may be TRBD1 (6 bases). Trimming pared 7 bases from V and 4 bases from J, leaving 22 bases between. CDR3 length equals 17 residues. The germline V gene has CDR1 SEHNR and CDR2 FQNEAQ (reference sequence). The CDR3 DNA is TGTGCCAGCATTCACTCGGGCGCAGGGGAGCGCACCGGGGAGCTGTTTTTT. It encodes CASIHSGAGERTGELFF.

This clonotype was seen only a few times. J is TRBJ1-1 and V is TRBV5-6; D is uncertain. V lost 1 base and J 5 bases, leaving 3 bases between the germline ends. Germline values: CDR1 SGHDT, CDR2 YYEEEE. This CDR3 is built from 11 residues. Written as DNA, the CDR3 is TGTGCCAGCAGCTTGATGACTGAAGCTTTCTTT. The encoded protein is CASSLMTEAFF.

This clonotype was detected many times. The V gene is TRBV7-9, the J gene TRBJ2-7, with 9 positions matching TRBD1. In germline, CDR1 is SEHNR, CDR2 FQNEAQ (reference sequence). This CDR3 has 13 amino acids. V lost 6 bases to trimming and J lost 4 bases; unmatched junction nucleotides: 4. CDR3 residues: CASRTGGNYEQYF. DNA for the CDR3: TGTGCCAGCAGGACAGGGGGTAATTACGAGCAGTACTTC. The complete variable domain, with remaining parts taken from reference TRBV7-9 and TRBJ2-7, reads DTGVSQNPRHKITKRGQNVTFRCDPISEHNRLYWYRQTLGQGPEFLTYFQNEAQLEKSRLLSDRFSAERPKGSFSTLEIQRTEQGDSAMYLCASRTGGNYEQYFGPGTRLTVT.

This clonotype was detected a few times. This rearrangement joins TRBV5-6 to TRBJ1-3, with D perhaps matching TRBD1 (5 bases). The CDR3 loop spans 14 amino acids. With 3 bases removed from V and 1 base from J, the gap between germline ends came to 8 bases. In germline, CDR1 is SGHDT, CDR2 YYEEEE. The CDR3, as DNA: TGTGCCAGCAGCTCGGACACATCTGGAAACACCATATATTTT. Its translation is CASSSDTSGNTIYF.

This clonotype came up a few times. This rearrangement joins TRBV27 to TRBJ2-2; 7 positions agree with TRBD2. Germline V gene sequence: CDR1 MNHEY, CDR2 SMNVEV (reference sequence). J was trimmed by 3 bases and V by 6 bases; bases with no gene match: 4. The CDR3 loop spans 14 amino acids. The chain's CDR3 is CASRRGLDTGELFF. The DNA for the CDR3 is TGTGCCAGCAGGCGGGGGTTGGACACCGGGGAGCTGTTTTTT.

The sample holds a few counts of this clonotype. V and J are TRBV5-1 and TRBJ1-1; 8 bases align to TRBD1. Germline values: CDR1 SGHRS, CDR2 YFSETQ. This CDR3 has 15 amino acids. V lost 2 bases to trimming and J lost 3 bases; unmatched junction nucleotides: 6. The CDR3 sequence is CASSFQQGGDTEAFF. In DNA form, the CDR3 reads TGCGCCAGCAGCTTTCAACAGGGGGGAGACACTGAAGCTTTCTTT.

The rearrangement uses TRBV3-1 and TRBJ2-1, with a weak D call TRBD2 (5 bases). CDR1 is LGHDT, CDR2 YNNKEL, per germline (reference sequence). The V and J ends lost 1 base and 5 bases respectively, with 9 bases between them. This CDR3 comprises 14 residues. The CDR3 protein is CASSQGTLNNEQFF. As DNA, the CDR3 is TGTGCCAGCAGCCAAGGGACTCTTAACAATGAGCAGTTCTTC.

This clonotype has more than one count but fewer than ten. V usage is TRBV11-2 and J usage is TRBJ2-5, with D perhaps matching TRBD1 (6 bases). V was shortened by 3 bases and J by 1 base, with 12 bases between the two germline ends. The CDR3 covers 15 residues. Germline-derived CDR1 and CDR2 are SGHAT and FQNNGV. In DNA form, the CDR3 reads TGTGCCAGCAGCTTGACGACAGGCGGCCAAGAGACCCAGTACTTC. Encoded protein: CASSLTTGGQETQYF.

This clonotype was seen a handful of times. This sequence joins TRBV4-3 and TRBJ2-5; unclear D gene. Germline loops: CDR1 LGHNA, CDR2 YSLEER. The CDR3 has 14 amino acids. V shed 1 base and J shed 2 bases, with 8 bases lying between them. The CDR3 DNA sequence: TGCGCCAGCAGCCAAGGGGTCCAACAAGAGACCCAGTACTTC. It encodes CASSQGVQQETQYF.

This clonotype was observed at least ten times. The chain recombines TRBV12-3 or TRBV12-4 with TRBJ2-2, with 7 bases that match TRBD1. The V gene end was trimmed by 5 bases and the J gene end by 0 bases; junction bases not matched to a gene: 3. CDR3 length equals 15 residues. The CDR3 nucleotides read TGTGCCAGCAGTCCCGGGACAGCGAACACCGGGGAGCTGTTTTTT. Translating it yields CASSPGTANTGELFF.

This chain connects TRBV7-9 to TRBJ2-6; no definite D call. The V end was cut by 5 bases, the J end by 0 bases, with 8 bases between. Germline V gene sequence: CDR1 SEHNR, CDR2 FQNEAQ (reference sequence). The CDR3 loop spans 15 amino acids. The CDR3 coding sequence is TGTGCCAGCAGCCACGATTCCTCTGGGGCCAACGTCCTGACTTTC. This sequence encodes CASSHDSSGANVLTF.

The chain joins TRBV20-1 to TRBJ2-2; TRBD1 might be the D (5 bases). Per the germline V gene, CDR1 is DFQATT and CDR2 is SNEGSKA (reference sequence). The length of the CDR3 is 14 residues. Trimming removed 0 bases from V and 4 bases from J, with 9 bases in between. For the CDR3, the DNA is TGCAGTGCTAGAGATAAGGGGATCACCGGGGAGCTGTTTTTT. This gives the protein CSARDKGITGELFF.

This clonotype was detected once. V gene TRBV5-6 combines with J gene TRBJ1-5; D is unclear. Germline-derived CDR1 and CDR2 are SGHDT and YYEEEE. CDR3 length: 15 residues. With 2 bases removed from V and 0 bases from J, the gap between germline ends came to 9 bases. CDR3 region: CASSFGANSNQPQHF. Here the CDR3 DNA reads TGTGCCAGCAGCTTCGGAGCGAATAGCAATCAGCCCCAGCATTTT.

This chain links TRBV4-3 with TRBJ2-7, with D possibly TRBD1 on 6 matching bases. V lost 4 bases and J 1 base, leaving 20 bases between the germline ends. Germline lookup yields CDR1 LGHNA and CDR2 YSLEER. The CDR3 consists of 17 residues. This chain's CDR3 is CASSPRGHSMISYEQYF. CDR3 in DNA: TGCGCCAGCAGCCCTAGGGGACACTCAATGATTTCCTACGAGCAGTACTTC.

The V and J genes are TRBV2 and TRBJ2-5, with 11 bases fitting TRBD1. V shed 8 bases and J 4 bases; nucleotides not matched to a gene: 9. The germline V gene has CDR1 SNHLY and CDR2 FYNNEI. The CDR3 loop spans 15 amino acids. For the CDR3, the DNA is TGTGCCAGCCCTAAGGACAGGGGGCGTCGAGAGACCCAGTACTTC. This encodes CASPKDRGRRETQYF.